This is a list of T cell receptor beta chains from one sample in a study of blood T cell repertoires in COVID-19. Generated by immunoSEQ multiplex PCR, the TCRdb table keeps only in-frame clones and is missing some. The table includes about 50,000 clones, about 83% detected once. The sequenced material came from peripheral blood. Receptors were obtained from a middle-aged man with acute or convalescent COVID-19. The CDR3 runs from the conserved cysteine through the conserved F or W. A D gene is named only where the DNA matches it firmly. Clone size, where shown, is once, few, many, or a class for clones that have expanded.

j_call: TRBJ1-6; d_call: TRBD1; v_call: TRBV14; clone_size: -; cdr3_aa: CASSQATGGWNSPLHF; cdr3_nt: TGTGCCAGCAGCCAAGCAACAGGGGGTTGGAATTCACCCCTCCACTTT
j_call: TRBJ2-1; d_call: -; v_call: TRBV6-5; clone_size: once; cdr3_aa: CASSLGSGPGGEQFF; cdr3_nt: TGTGCCAGCAGTCTAGGGTCTGGCCCTGGGGGGGAGCAGTTCTTC
j_call: TRBJ2-3; d_call: -; v_call: TRBV2; clone_size: -; cdr3_aa: CASSDLASGSTDTQYF; cdr3_nt: TGTGCCAGCAGTGACCTGGCCAGCGGGAGCACAGATACGCAGTATTTT
j_call: TRBJ1-6; d_call: -; v_call: TRBV3-1/TRBV3-2; clone_size: few; cdr3_aa: CASSPSNSPLHF; cdr3_nt: TGTGCCAGCAGCCCTTCTAATTCACCCCTCCACTTT
j_call: TRBJ2-5; d_call: TRBD2; v_call: TRBV7-2; clone_size: -; cdr3_aa: CASSYQRGGGETQYF; cdr3_nt: TGTGCCAGCAGCTACCAACGGGGGGGCGGGGAGACCCAGTACTTC
j_call: TRBJ1-5; d_call: -; v_call: TRBV25-1; clone_size: -; cdr3_aa: CASSEPHGGVGNQPQHF; cdr3_nt: TGTGCCAGCAGTGAGCCCCACGGCGGGGTGGGGAATCAGCCCCAGCATTTT
j_call: TRBJ2-3; d_call: TRBD2; v_call: TRBV5-1; clone_size: -; cdr3_aa: CASSTSGSSGPDTQYF; cdr3_nt: TGCGCCAGTTCGACTAGCGGGAGTTCAGGCCCAGATACGCAGTATTTT
j_call: TRBJ1-6; d_call: -; v_call: TRBV10-2; clone_size: once; cdr3_aa: CASWDITGSYNSPLHF; cdr3_nt: TGCGCCAGCTGGGACATAACTGGCTCCTATAATTCACCCCTCCACTTT
j_call: TRBJ2-3; d_call: TRBD2; v_call: TRBV5-6; clone_size: -; cdr3_aa: CASSLVASGSTDTQYF; cdr3_nt: TGTGCCAGCAGCTTGGTGGCTAGCGGGAGCACAGATACGCAGTATTTT
j_call: TRBJ1-1; d_call: -; v_call: TRBV5-5; clone_size: once; cdr3_aa: CASSLESAGRTAFF; cdr3_nt: TGTGCCAGCAGCTTGGAGTCGGCGGGAAGGACAGCTTTCTTT
j_call: TRBJ1-1; d_call: -; v_call: TRBV6-5; clone_size: few; cdr3_aa: CARFTGIGTEAFF; cdr3_nt: TGTGCCAGATTCACAGGGATAGGCACTGAAGCTTTCTTT
j_call: TRBJ2-7; d_call: TRBD1; v_call: TRBV15; clone_size: -; cdr3_aa: CATSVGTGASYEQYF; cdr3_nt: TGTGCCACCAGTGTCGGGACAGGGGCTTCCTACGAGCAGTACTTC
j_call: TRBJ2-1; d_call: -; v_call: TRBV7-6; clone_size: -; cdr3_aa: CASSLGRVYNEQFF; cdr3_nt: TGTGCCAGCAGCTTAGGACGGGTCTACAATGAGCAGTTCTTC
j_call: TRBJ1-2; d_call: -; v_call: TRBV6-5; clone_size: -; cdr3_aa: CASSQGYGYTF; cdr3_nt: TGTGCCAGCTCCCAGGGGTATGGCTACACCTTC
j_call: TRBJ1-5; d_call: TRBD1; v_call: TRBV7-9; clone_size: -; cdr3_aa: CASSLGTGGGNQPQHF; cdr3_nt: TGTGCCAGCAGCTTGGGGACAGGAGGTGGCAATCAGCCCCAGCATTTT
j_call: TRBJ1-4; d_call: TRBD1; v_call: TRBV15; clone_size: -; cdr3_aa: CATGSRQGAEKLFF; cdr3_nt: TGTGCCACCGGGTCACGGCAGGGGGCGGAAAAACTGTTTTTT
j_call: TRBJ2-7; d_call: -; v_call: TRBV6-5; clone_size: -; cdr3_aa: CASTYESYSSEQYF; cdr3_nt: TGTGCCAGCACTTACGAAAGTTATTCCAGCGAGCAGTACTTC
j_call: TRBJ1-2; d_call: TRBD1; v_call: TRBV13; clone_size: -; cdr3_aa: CASSLGQGSFYGYTF; cdr3_nt: TGTGCCAGCAGCTTAGGACAGGGGTCTTTCTATGGCTACACCTTC
j_call: TRBJ1-3; d_call: TRBD1; v_call: TRBV5-1; clone_size: once; cdr3_aa: CASSSVGQGALSGNTIYF; cdr3_nt: TGCGCCAGCAGCTCAGTCGGACAGGGGGCCCTCTCTGGAAACACCATATATTTT
j_call: TRBJ1-6; d_call: -; v_call: TRBV2; clone_size: -; cdr3_aa: CASSLGPGNSPLHF; cdr3_nt: TGTGCCAGCAGTCTGGGGCCCGGCAATTCACCCCTCCACTTT
j_call: TRBJ1-6; d_call: TRBD1; v_call: TRBV27; clone_size: -; cdr3_aa: CASSSPGQGSPLHF; cdr3_nt: TGTGCCAGCAGTTCTCCGGGACAGGGTTCACCCCTCCACTTT
j_call: TRBJ1-6; d_call: TRBD1; v_call: TRBV5-1; clone_size: -; cdr3_aa: CASSPERGLYSPLHF; cdr3_nt: TGCGCCAGCAGCCCTGAAAGGGGGCTGTATTCACCCCTCCACTTT
j_call: TRBJ1-6; d_call: TRBD1; v_call: TRBV24-1; clone_size: -; cdr3_aa: CATSQQGIDLHF; cdr3_nt: TGTGCCACCAGTCAACAGGGGATAGACCTCCACTTT
j_call: TRBJ2-2; d_call: -; v_call: TRBV7-7; clone_size: -; cdr3_aa: CASSLFANTGELFF; cdr3_nt: TGTGCCAGCAGCTTATTCGCGAACACCGGGGAGCTGTTTTTT
j_call: TRBJ2-7; d_call: TRBD1; v_call: TRBV6-5; clone_size: -; cdr3_aa: CASTFATGSYEQYF; cdr3_nt: TGTGCCAGCACTTTCGCGACAGGGTCCTACGAGCAGTACTTC
j_call: TRBJ1-2; d_call: -; v_call: TRBV3-1/TRBV3-2; clone_size: -; cdr3_aa: CASSRDQGYGGYTF; cdr3_nt: TGTGCCAGCAGCCGAGATCAGGGGTACGGGGGCTACACCTTC
j_call: TRBJ2-5; d_call: TRBD2; v_call: TRBV5-1; clone_size: -; cdr3_aa: CASSFSGGETQYF; cdr3_nt: TGCGCCAGCAGCTTTTCGGGGGGAGAGACCCAGTACTTC
j_call: TRBJ2-6; d_call: -; v_call: TRBV5-1; clone_size: once; cdr3_aa: CASLSSGANVLTF; cdr3_nt: TGCGCCTCCCTATCCTCTGGGGCCAACGTCCTGACTTTC
j_call: TRBJ2-2; d_call: TRBD1; v_call: TRBV7-9; clone_size: -; cdr3_aa: CASRYTGTGGPTGELFF; cdr3_nt: TGTGCCAGCAGATATACCGGGACAGGGGGCCCCACCGGGGAGCTGTTTTTT
j_call: TRBJ1-4; d_call: -; v_call: TRBV27; clone_size: -; cdr3_aa: CASRSFDSLNEKLFF; cdr3_nt: TGTGCCAGCAGATCTTTCGACAGCCTTAATGAAAAACTGTTTTTT
j_call: TRBJ1-1; d_call: -; v_call: TRBV4-2; clone_size: medium-sized; cdr3_aa: CASSQERNRAVGNTEAFF; cdr3_nt: TGTGCCAGCAGCCAAGAAAGGAACAGGGCGGTTGGGAACACTGAAGCTTTCTTT
j_call: TRBJ1-1; d_call: TRBD1; v_call: TRBV4-2; clone_size: -; cdr3_aa: CASSPRVSQGGPEAFF; cdr3_nt: TGTGCCAGCAGCCCCCGAGTATCCCAGGGGGGTCCTGAAGCTTTCTTT
j_call: TRBJ2-1; d_call: TRBD1; v_call: TRBV19; clone_size: -; cdr3_aa: CASSRQGSNEQFF; cdr3_nt: TGTGCCAGTAGTCGACAGGGTTCCAATGAGCAGTTCTTC
j_call: TRBJ1-2; d_call: -; v_call: TRBV19; clone_size: once; cdr3_aa: CASSISGTMRLSYGYTF; cdr3_nt: TGTGCCAGTAGTATCTCCGGGACAATGCGTTTGTCCTATGGCTACACCTTC
j_call: TRBJ1-1; d_call: -; v_call: TRBV5-1; clone_size: -; cdr3_aa: CASSLGTNLNTEAFF; cdr3_nt: TGCGCCAGCAGCTTGGGGACAAACTTGAACACTGAAGCTTTCTTT
j_call: TRBJ1-3; d_call: TRBD1; v_call: TRBV7-9; clone_size: -; cdr3_aa: CASRPDRVSSGNTIYF; cdr3_nt: TGTGCCAGCAGGCCGGACAGGGTGAGCTCTGGAAACACCATATATTTT
j_call: TRBJ1-3; d_call: -; v_call: TRBV30; clone_size: -; cdr3_aa: CAWSVGVSGNTIYF; cdr3_nt: TGTGCCTGGAGTGTAGGGGTCTCTGGAAACACCATATATTTT
j_call: TRBJ1-5; d_call: TRBD1; v_call: TRBV10-2; clone_size: -; cdr3_aa: CASSESDRGAGTQHF; cdr3_nt: TGCGCCAGCAGTGAGTCGGACAGGGGAGCTGGGACCCAGCATTTT
j_call: TRBJ1-2; d_call: -; v_call: TRBV30; clone_size: -; cdr3_aa: CARQQGNYGYTF; cdr3_nt: TGTGCCAGACAGCAGGGGAACTATGGCTACACCTTC
j_call: TRBJ2-1; d_call: TRBD2; v_call: TRBV2; clone_size: -; cdr3_aa: CASSARLAGGSEQFF; cdr3_nt: TGTGCCAGCAGTGCCAGACTAGCGGGGGGTTCTGAGCAGTTCTTC
j_call: TRBJ1-6; d_call: TRBD1; v_call: TRBV19; clone_size: few; cdr3_aa: CASSIGGQEPYNSPLHF; cdr3_nt: TGTGCCAGTAGTATAGGAGGACAGGAACCCTATAATTCACCCCTCCACTTT
j_call: TRBJ1-2; d_call: -; v_call: TRBV7-9; clone_size: -; cdr3_aa: CASSWGGSDYGYTF; cdr3_nt: TGTGCCAGCAGCTGGGGGGGTTCCGACTATGGCTACACCTTC
j_call: TRBJ2-3; d_call: -; v_call: TRBV9; clone_size: -; cdr3_aa: CASSVGLVVPDTQYF; cdr3_nt: TGTGCCAGCAGCGTAGGGCTAGTAGTCCCAGATACGCAGTATTTT
j_call: TRBJ1-5; d_call: -; v_call: TRBV7-2; clone_size: -; cdr3_aa: CASSFQQINQPQHF; cdr3_nt: TGTGCCAGCAGCTTTCAACAGATCAATCAGCCCCAGCATTTT
j_call: TRBJ2-1; d_call: -; v_call: TRBV7-2; clone_size: -; cdr3_aa: CASSSSTLLARNEQFF; cdr3_nt: TGTGCCAGCAGCTCCTCCACCCTTCTTGCGAGGAATGAGCAGTTCTTC